This TCR beta chain is drawn from a study of shared T cell receptors in the human thymus. Here immunoSEQ multiplex PCR was the method, and the copy in TCRdb shows in-frame clones only, minus some. This sample has hundreds of thousands of clones, with approximately 78% found just once. This CDR3 is 17 amino acids long. V gave up 0 bases and J gave up 0 bases, with 14 bases separating them. CDR1 LGHNA and CDR2 YSLEER come from the germline V gene. In its sample, this clone was seen once. These data were also reused for a study on human thymus T cells.

The V gene is TRBV4-3, the J gene TRBJ1-1; D not resolved. Sequencing input: thymocytes. This TCR was recovered from a boy under two years old with a congenital heart defect. The CDR3 nucleotides are TGCGCCAGCAGCCAAGACTTTTCCGGGGTCATGAACACTGAAGCTTTCTTT. The encoded protein is CASSQDFSGVMNTEAFF.